One and the same sample provided the 15 T cell receptor beta chains below, sequenced in a study of cytotoxic CD8 clonotypes in ibrutinib-treated CLL. Using immunoSEQ multiplex PCR, the repertoire was profiled, and TCRdb retains in-frame clones only, with some absent. The data hold more than 140,000 clones, with roughly 80% observed a single time. The source material was PBMCs, sampled after 12 months of ibrutinib treatment. These receptor sequences come from a human donor with chronic lymphocytic leukemia.

The CDR3 DNA is TGTGCCAGCAGCTTAGACAGAAACACTGAAGCTTTCTTT. It encodes CASSLDRNTEAFF. The V call is TRBV7-7, the J call TRBJ1-1; D call uncertain. Trimming left V 1 base short and J 2 bases short, with 5 bases between. CDR1 is SSHAT and CDR2 is FNYEAQ in the germline V gene (reference sequence). The length of the CDR3 is 13 residues. Combining the CDR3 with reference TRBV7-7 and TRBJ1-1 gives the whole variable domain GAGVSQSPRYKVTKRGQDVTLRCDPISSHATLYWYQQALGQGPEFLTYFNYEAQPDKSGLPSDRFSAERPEGSISTLTIQRTEQRDSAMYRCASSLDRNTEAFFGQGTRLTVV.

J is TRBJ2-7 and V is TRBV5-6; D is unresolved. The CDR3 extends over 16 amino acids. The V end lost 0 bases, the J end lost 2 bases, and 15 bases lay between the germline ends. Germline-derived CDR1 and CDR2 are SGHDT and YYEEEE. This CDR3 is CASSLDRELFPYEQYF. The CDR3 nucleotides read TGTGCCAGCAGCTTGGACAGAGAACTATTCCCCTACGAGCAGTACTTC.

The chain combines TRBV11-3 with TRBJ2-2; tentatively, D is TRBD1 or TRBD2 (5 bases each). The CDR3 spans 16 residues. The germline V gene encodes CDR1 SGHNT and CDR2 YENEEA. The germline V and J ends were trimmed by 8 bases and 2 bases, with 18 bases remaining between them. The CDR3 region is CASRPSGTKNTGELFF. For the CDR3, the DNA is TGTGCCAGCCGCCCCTCAGGGACGAAAAACACCGGGGAGCTGTTTTTT.

The gene calls are TRBV19 and TRBJ1-1, with 7 bases that match TRBD1. Looked up from germline, CDR1 is LNHDA and CDR2 is SQIVND (reference sequence). Trimming removed 3 bases from V and 6 bases from J; junction bases left unmatched: 4. This CDR3 is built from 13 residues. CDR3 sequence reads: CASSIRGPAEAFF. The DNA for the CDR3 is TGTGCCAGTAGTATTAGGGGGCCGGCTGAAGCTTTCTTT.

This clone was observed once. V gene TRBV7-2 combines with J gene TRBJ2-2; D is unresolved. The CDR3 loop spans 13 amino acids. Trimming took off 5 bases at V and 7 bases at J, with 11 bases between the two ends. Germline CDR1 reads SGHTA; CDR2 reads FQGNSA. DNA for the CDR3: TGTGCCAGCAGCCCCAGACTGATCGGGGAGCTGTTTTTT. Amino acid sequence: CASSPRLIGELFF.

V and J are TRBV7-9 and TRBJ2-7, with 7 bases matching TRBD2. CDR3 length: 14 residues. J was trimmed by 6 bases and V by 5 bases; bases with no gene match: 10. Germline V gene data show CDR1 as SEHNR and CDR2 as FQNEAQ (reference sequence). The CDR3 loop reads CASSKKGGFTEQYF. As DNA, the CDR3 is TGTGCCAGCAGCAAAAAGGGAGGGTTCACCGAGCAGTACTTC.

The chain joins TRBV7-9 to TRBJ2-3; 9 nucleotides line up with TRBD2. The CDR3 extends over 16 amino acids. Germline CDR1 reads SEHNR; CDR2 reads FQNEAQ (reference sequence). The trim removed 2 bases at V and 2 bases at J, leaving 5 bases unmatched. The CDR3 sequence is CASSLPAGGTTDTQYF. CDR3 DNA: TGTGCCAGCAGCTTACCAGCGGGGGGAACCACAGATACGCAGTATTTT. Full variable domain (missing parts from reference TRBV7-9 and TRBJ2-3): DTGVSQNPRHKITKRGQNVTFRCDPISEHNRLYWYRQTLGQGPEFLTYFQNEAQLEKSRLLSDRFSAERPKGSFSTLEIQRTEQGDSAMYLCASSLPAGGTTDTQYFGPGTRLTVL.

V is TRBV28 and J is TRBJ2-7, with D uncertain. The CDR3 has 12 amino acids. The V and J ends lost 5 bases and 4 bases respectively, with 9 bases between them. Germline loops: CDR1 MDHEN, CDR2 SYDVKM. CDR3 coding DNA: TGTGCCAGCAGTCTTGACAAGTACGAGCAGTACTTC. This sequence encodes CASSLDKYEQYF.

This chain joins TRBV28 and TRBJ2-7; 14 bases map to TRBD2. Per germline, CDR1 MDHEN and CDR2 SYDVKM. This CDR3 is built from 21 residues. Trimming took 0 bases from V and 0 from J; bases not matched to a gene: 13. The CDR3 spells CASSLWGLAGDVGLNSYEQYF. The DNA for the CDR3 is TGTGCCAGCAGTTTATGGGGACTAGCGGGAGATGTTGGATTGAACTCCTACGAGCAGTACTTC.

Remarks on this clone: The sample holds other DNA sequences that translate to the same CDR3. The chain uses TRBV6-5 and TRBJ1-1; no definite D call. Per the germline V gene, CDR1 is MNHEY and CDR2 is SVGAGI. This CDR3 spans 13 amino acids. Trimming left V 5 bases short and J 0 bases short, with 7 bases between. CDR3 in DNA: TGTGCCAGCAGTCGACCGATGAACACTGAAGCTTTCTTT. Its translation: CASSRPMNTEAFF.

This clone was observed a few times. The chain employs TRBV7-8 and TRBJ1-1, with a tentative D call TRBD1 (6 bases). CDR1 and CDR2 from the germline V gene are SGHVS and FQNEAQ. Trimming took 4 bases from V and 10 from J, leaving 10 bases between them. CDR3 length equals 11 residues. The CDR3 nucleotides read TGTGCCAGCAGCTCAACAGGGTTAGCTTTCTTT. It codes for CASSSTGLAFF.

This clone was counted only a few times. The chain combines TRBV5-1 with TRBJ2-1; TRBD2 matches at 7 bases. Germline V lookup: CDR1 SGHRS, CDR2 YFSETQ. The CDR3 totals 13 residues. The V segment lost 2 bases and the J segment 7 bases; nucleotides outside the gene matches: 3. For the CDR3, the DNA is TGCGCCAGCAGCTTCTCGCGGGAGAATGAGCAGTTCTTC. Protein sequence: CASSFSRENEQFF.

This clone occurred once. The rearrangement uses TRBV5-1 and TRBJ2-3; 10 positions agree with TRBD2. Germline V gene data show CDR1 as SGHRS and CDR2 as YFSETQ. The CDR3 contains 14 residues. Losses at the gene ends were 3 bases for V and 5 bases for J; bases not matched to a gene: 3. The CDR3 protein is CASSYGLAEDTQYF. The CDR3 region has the DNA TGCGCCAGCAGCTACGGACTAGCGGAAGATACGCAGTATTTT.

V is TRBV5-1 and J is TRBJ1-1; weak D call: TRBD1 (5 bases). The V and J ends lost 2 bases and 4 bases respectively, with 18 bases between them. CDR1 SGHRS and CDR2 YFSETQ come from the germline V gene. The CDR3 contains 16 residues. This CDR3 reads CASSLTPKDTGTEAFF. CDR3 nucleotide sequence: TGCGCCAGCAGCTTAACCCCCAAGGACACGGGCACTGAAGCTTTCTTT. Complete variable domain (other parts from reference TRBV5-1 and TRBJ1-1): KAGVTQTPRYLIKTRGQQVTLSCSPISGHRSVSWYQQTPGQGLQFLFEYFSETQRNKGNFPGRFSGRQFSNSRSEMNVSTLELGDSALYLCASSLTPKDTGTEAFFGQGTRLTVV.

The rearrangement uses TRBV7-2 and TRBJ1-5, with unresolved D. Germline CDR1 reads SGHTA; CDR2 reads FQGNSA. V dropped 1 base and J dropped 6 bases, with 13 bases sitting between them. The CDR3 is 15 amino acids. The CDR3 region has the DNA TGTGCCAGCAGCTTAGACCAGGTAGCCGGTCAGCCCCAGCATTTT. As protein: CASSLDQVAGQPQHF.